The entry that follows covers one T cell receptor (beta chain) sequence. In the study's own analysis: Reference gene primer amplification in the assay estimated nucleated cell counts. The repertoire was sequenced with immunoSEQ multiplex PCR; TCRdb's copy has only in-frame clones and lacks some. Clone size and the V and J calls come from that table; the DNA yielded D and trimming. Seen here are about 120,000 clones, approximately 90% observed once, and the top ten hold about 3%. The data derive from a study of blood T cell repertoires in COVID-19. Study overall: Material from acute and convalescent COVID-19 was sourced from the United States, Italy and Spain. T cells, B-cell-depleted T cells, or PBMCs provided the cDNA or gDNA that served as material.

Between the trimmed V and J ends, which lost 0 bases and 9 bases, there was a span of 12 bases. This CDR3 has 14 amino acids. Looked up from germline, CDR1 is SGHDN and CDR2 is FVKESK. The receptor was isolated from a woman in her forties or fifties with acute or convalescent COVID-19. This chain uses TRBV14 with TRBJ2-1; D is undetermined. Sequenced input: peripheral blood. In DNA, the CDR3 is TGTGCCAGCAGCCAAGACGTTTTTCTAGGTGAGCAGTTCTTC. This sequence encodes CASSQDVFLGEQFF.